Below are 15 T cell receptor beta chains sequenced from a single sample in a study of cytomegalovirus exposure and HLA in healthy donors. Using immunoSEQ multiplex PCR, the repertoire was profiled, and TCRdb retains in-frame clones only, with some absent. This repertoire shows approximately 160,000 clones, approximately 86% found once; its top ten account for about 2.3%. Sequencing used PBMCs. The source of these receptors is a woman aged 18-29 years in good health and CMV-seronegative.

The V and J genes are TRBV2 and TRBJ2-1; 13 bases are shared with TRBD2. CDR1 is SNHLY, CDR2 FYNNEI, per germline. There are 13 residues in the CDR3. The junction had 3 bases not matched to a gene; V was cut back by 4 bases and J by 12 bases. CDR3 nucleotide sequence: TGTGCCAGCAGTGGGACTAGCGGGAGCATGCAGTTCTTC. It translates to CASSGTSGSMQFF.

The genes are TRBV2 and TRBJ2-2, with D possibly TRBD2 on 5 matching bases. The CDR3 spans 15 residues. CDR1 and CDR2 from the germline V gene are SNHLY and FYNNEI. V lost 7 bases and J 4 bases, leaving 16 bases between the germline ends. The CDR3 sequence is CASKDVGVSTGELFF. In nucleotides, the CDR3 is TGTGCCAGCAAGGATGTCGGGGTATCCACCGGGGAGCTGTTTTTT.

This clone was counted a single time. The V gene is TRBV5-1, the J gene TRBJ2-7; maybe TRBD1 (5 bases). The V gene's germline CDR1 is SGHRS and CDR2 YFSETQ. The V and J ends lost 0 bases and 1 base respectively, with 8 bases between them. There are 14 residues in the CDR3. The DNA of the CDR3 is TGCGCCAGCAGCTTGGCCAGGGAATCCTACGAGCAGTACTTC. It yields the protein CASSLARESYEQYF.

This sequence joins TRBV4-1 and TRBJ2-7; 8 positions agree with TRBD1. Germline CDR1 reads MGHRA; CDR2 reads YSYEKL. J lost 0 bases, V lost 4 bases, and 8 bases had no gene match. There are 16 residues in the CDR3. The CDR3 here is CASSPGQGLSSYEQYF. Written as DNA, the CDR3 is TGCGCCAGCAGCCCCGGACAGGGACTTTCCTCCTACGAGCAGTACTTC.

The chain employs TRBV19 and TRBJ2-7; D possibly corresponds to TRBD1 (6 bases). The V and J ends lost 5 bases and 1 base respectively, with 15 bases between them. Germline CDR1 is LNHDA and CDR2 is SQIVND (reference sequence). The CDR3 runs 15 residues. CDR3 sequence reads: CASSRTLTGSYEQYF. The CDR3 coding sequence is TGTGCCAGTAGTCGTACCCTGACAGGTTCCTACGAGCAGTACTTC.

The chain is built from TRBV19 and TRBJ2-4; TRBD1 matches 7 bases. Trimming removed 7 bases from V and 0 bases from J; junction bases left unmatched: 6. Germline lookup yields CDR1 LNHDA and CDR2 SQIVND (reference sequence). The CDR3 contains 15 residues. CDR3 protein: CASTPDRLAKNIQYF. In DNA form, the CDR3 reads TGTGCCAGTACCCCGGACAGGCTAGCCAAAAACATTCAGTACTTC.

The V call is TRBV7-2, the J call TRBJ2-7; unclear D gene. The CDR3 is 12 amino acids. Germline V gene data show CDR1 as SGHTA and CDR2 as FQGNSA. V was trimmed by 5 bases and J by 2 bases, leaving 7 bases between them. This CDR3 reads CASSLRPYEQYF. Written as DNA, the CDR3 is TGTGCCAGCAGCCTGCGCCCCTACGAGCAGTACTTC.

The CDR3: CASRVQGSSYEQYF. CDR3 DNA: TGTGCCAGCAGGGTCCAGGGGAGTTCCTACGAGCAGTACTTC. This chain uses TRBV27 with TRBJ2-7, with D maybe TRBD1 (6 bases). The V end lost 6 bases, the J end lost 1 base, and 13 bases lay between the germline ends. The CDR3 sequence is 14 residues long. Germline V gene data show CDR1 as MNHEY and CDR2 as SMNVEV (reference sequence).

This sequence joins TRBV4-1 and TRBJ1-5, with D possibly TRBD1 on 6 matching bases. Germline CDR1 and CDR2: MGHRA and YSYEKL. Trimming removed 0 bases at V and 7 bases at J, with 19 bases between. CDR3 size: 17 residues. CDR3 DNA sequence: TGCGCCAGCAGCCAAGAGGGAAGGGACACCAAGGGGCAGCCCCAGCATTTT. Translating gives CASSQEGRDTKGQPQHF.

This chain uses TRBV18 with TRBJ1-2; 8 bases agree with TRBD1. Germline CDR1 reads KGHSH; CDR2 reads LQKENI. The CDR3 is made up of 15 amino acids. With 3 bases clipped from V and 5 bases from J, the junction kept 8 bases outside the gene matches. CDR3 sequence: CASSPSSRGLYGYTF. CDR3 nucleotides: TGTGCCAGCTCACCTTCTAGCAGGGGGCTTTATGGCTACACCTTC.

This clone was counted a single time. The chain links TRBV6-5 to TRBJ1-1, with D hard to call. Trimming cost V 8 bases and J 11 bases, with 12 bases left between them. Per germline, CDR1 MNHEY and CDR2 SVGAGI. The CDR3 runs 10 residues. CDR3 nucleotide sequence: TGTGCCAGCTATTACGGTGAGGCTTTCTTT. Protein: CASYYGEAFF.

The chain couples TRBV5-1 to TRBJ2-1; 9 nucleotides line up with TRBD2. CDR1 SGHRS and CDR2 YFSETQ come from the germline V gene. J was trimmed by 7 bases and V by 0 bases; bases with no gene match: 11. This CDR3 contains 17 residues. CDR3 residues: CASSLGVGREGRNEQFF. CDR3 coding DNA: TGCGCCAGCAGCTTGGGAGTAGGGCGGGAGGGCCGGAATGAGCAGTTCTTC.

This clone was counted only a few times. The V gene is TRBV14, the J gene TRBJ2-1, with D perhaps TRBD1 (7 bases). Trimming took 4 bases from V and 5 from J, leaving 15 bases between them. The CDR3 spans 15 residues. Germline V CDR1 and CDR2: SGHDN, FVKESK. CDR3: CASSRQGGSHNEQFF. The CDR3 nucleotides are TGTGCCAGCAGCCGCCAGGGGGGCAGCCACAATGAGCAGTTCTTC. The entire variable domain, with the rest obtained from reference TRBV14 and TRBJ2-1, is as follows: EAGVTQFPSHSVIEKGQTVTLRCDPISGHDNLYWYRRVMGKEIKFLLHFVKESKQDESGMPNNRFLAERTGGTYSTLKVQPAELEDSGVYFCASSRQGGSHNEQFFGPGTRLTVL.

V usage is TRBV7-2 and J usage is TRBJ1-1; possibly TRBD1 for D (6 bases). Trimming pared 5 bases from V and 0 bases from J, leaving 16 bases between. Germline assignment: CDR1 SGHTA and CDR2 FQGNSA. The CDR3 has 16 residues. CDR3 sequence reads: CASSAQPGTLNTEAFF. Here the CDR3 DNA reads TGTGCCAGCAGCGCCCAGCCCGGGACATTGAACACTGAAGCTTTCTTT.

CDR3 nucleotide sequence: TGTGCCAGCAGTCTCAACAGGGGAGTGGGCGAGCAGTACTTC. Amino acids: CASSLNRGVGEQYF. The genes are TRBV28 and TRBJ2-7, with 7 bases fitting TRBD1. Germline trimming cut 5 bases from V and 6 bases from J; bases unmatched to any gene: 10. The CDR3 is 14 residues long. CDR1 is MDHEN, CDR2 SYDVKM, per germline.